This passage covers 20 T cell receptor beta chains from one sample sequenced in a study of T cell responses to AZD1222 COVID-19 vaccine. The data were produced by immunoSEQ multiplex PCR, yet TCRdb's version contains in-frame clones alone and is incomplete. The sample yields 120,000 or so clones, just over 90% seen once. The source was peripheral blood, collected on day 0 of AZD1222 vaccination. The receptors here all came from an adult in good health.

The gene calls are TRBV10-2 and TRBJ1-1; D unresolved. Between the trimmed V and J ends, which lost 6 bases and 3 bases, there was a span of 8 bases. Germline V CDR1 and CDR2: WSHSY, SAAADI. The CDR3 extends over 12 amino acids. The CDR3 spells CASRDLYTEAFF. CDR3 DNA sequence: TGCGCCAGCAGGGATTTATACACTGAAGCTTTCTTT.

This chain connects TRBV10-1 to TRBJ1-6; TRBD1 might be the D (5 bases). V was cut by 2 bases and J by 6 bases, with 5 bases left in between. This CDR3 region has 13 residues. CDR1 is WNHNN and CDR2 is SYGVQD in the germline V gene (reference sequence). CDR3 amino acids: CASSEDSNSPLHF. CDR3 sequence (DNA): TGCGCCAGCAGTGAGGACAGTAATTCACCCCTCCACTTT.

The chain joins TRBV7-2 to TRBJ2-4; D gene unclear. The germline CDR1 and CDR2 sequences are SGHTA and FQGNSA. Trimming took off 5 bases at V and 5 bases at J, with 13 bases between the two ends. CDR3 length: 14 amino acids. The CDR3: CASSTTWNENIQYF. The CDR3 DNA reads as TGTGCCAGCAGCACAACCTGGAACGAAAACATTCAGTACTTC. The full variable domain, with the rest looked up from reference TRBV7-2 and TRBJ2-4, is GAGVSQSPSNKVTEKGKDVELRCDPISGHTALYWYRQSLGQGLEFLIYFQGNSAPDKSGLPSDRFSAERTGGSVSTLTIQRTQQEDSAVYLCASSTTWNENIQYFGAGTRLSVL.

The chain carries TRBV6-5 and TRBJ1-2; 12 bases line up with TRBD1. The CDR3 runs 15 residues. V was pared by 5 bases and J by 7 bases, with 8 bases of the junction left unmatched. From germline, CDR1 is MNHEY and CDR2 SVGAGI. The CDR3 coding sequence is TGTGCCAGCAGTACTGGGGGACAGGGGGCTCGTGGCTACACCTTC. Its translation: CASSTGGQGARGYTF.

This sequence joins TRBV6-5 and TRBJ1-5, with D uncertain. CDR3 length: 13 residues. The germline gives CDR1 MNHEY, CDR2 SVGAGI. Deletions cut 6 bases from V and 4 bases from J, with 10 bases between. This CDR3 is CASSMRENQPQHF. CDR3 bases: TGTGCCAGCAGCATGAGAGAAAATCAGCCCCAGCATTTT.

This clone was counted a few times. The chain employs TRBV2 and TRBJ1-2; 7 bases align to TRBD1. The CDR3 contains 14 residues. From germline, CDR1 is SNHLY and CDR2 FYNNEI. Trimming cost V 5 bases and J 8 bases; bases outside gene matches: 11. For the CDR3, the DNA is TGTGCCAGCAGTTCCGGGACAGCCACAAGAGGCTACACCTTC. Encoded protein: CASSSGTATRGYTF.

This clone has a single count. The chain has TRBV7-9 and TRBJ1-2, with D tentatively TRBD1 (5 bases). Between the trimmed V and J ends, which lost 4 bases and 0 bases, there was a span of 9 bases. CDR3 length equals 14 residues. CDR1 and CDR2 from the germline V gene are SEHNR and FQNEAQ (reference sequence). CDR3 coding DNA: TGTGCCAGCAGCTCAACGGGGGCTAACTATGGCTACACCTTC. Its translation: CASSSTGANYGYTF.

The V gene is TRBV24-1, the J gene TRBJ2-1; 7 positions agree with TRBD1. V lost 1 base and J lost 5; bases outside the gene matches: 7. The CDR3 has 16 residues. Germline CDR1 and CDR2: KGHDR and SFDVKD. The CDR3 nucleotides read TGTGCCACCAGTGATTTTGGGACAGAGATTAACAATGAGCAGTTCTTC. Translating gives CATSDFGTEINNEQFF.

The DNA for the CDR3 is TGTGCCAGCAGCTTAATCCCCCCTGGAAACACCATATATTTT. Its translation is CASSLIPPGNTIYF. This chain joins TRBV7-9 and TRBJ1-3; D is unclear. The ends were cut back, 2 bases at V and 2 bases at J, with 7 bases in the middle. CDR1 SEHNR and CDR2 FQNEAQ come from the germline V gene (reference sequence). This CDR3 is built from 14 residues. The full variable domain, with the rest looked up from reference TRBV7-9 and TRBJ1-3, is DTGVSQNPRHKITKRGQNVTFRCDPISEHNRLYWYRQTLGQGPEFLTYFQNEAQLEKSRLLSDRFSAERPKGSFSTLEIQRTEQGDSAMYLCASSLIPPGNTIYFGEGSWLTVV.

CDR3 sequence: CASSPGQGITTTDTQYF. The DNA for the CDR3 is TGTGCCAGCAGCCCGGGACAGGGGATTACCACCACAGATACGCAGTATTTT. The gene calls are TRBV7-3 and TRBJ2-3; 10 bases fit TRBD1. Per the germline V gene, CDR1 is SGHTA and CDR2 is FQGTGA. Trimming cost V 5 bases and J 2 bases; bases outside gene matches: 10. CDR3 length equals 17 residues.

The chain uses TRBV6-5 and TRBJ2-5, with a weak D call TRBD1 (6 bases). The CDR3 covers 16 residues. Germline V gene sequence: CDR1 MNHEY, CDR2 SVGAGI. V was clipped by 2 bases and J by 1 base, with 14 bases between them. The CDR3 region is CASSYLGSRGQETQYF. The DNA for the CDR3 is TGTGCCAGCAGTTACCTCGGGTCCAGGGGCCAAGAGACCCAGTACTTC.

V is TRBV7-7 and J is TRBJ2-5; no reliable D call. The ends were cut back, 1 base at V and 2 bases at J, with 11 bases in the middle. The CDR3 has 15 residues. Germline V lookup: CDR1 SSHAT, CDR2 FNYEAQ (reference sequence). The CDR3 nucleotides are TGTGCCAGCAGCTTAGTATCAGGCAAACAAGAGACCCAGTACTTC. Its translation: CASSLVSGKQETQYF.

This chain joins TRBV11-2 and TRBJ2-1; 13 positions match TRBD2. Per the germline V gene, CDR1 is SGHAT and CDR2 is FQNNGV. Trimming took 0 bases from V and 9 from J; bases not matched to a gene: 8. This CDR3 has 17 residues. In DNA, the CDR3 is TGTGCCAGCAGCTTAGAAATACTAGCGGGAGGGCCGGGTGAGCAGTTCTTC. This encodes CASSLEILAGGPGEQFF.

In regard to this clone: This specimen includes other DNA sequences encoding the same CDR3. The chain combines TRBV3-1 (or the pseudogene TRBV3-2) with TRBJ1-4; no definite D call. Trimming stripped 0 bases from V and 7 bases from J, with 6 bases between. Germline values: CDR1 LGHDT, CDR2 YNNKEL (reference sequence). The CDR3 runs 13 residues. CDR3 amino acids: CASSQEGGEKLFF. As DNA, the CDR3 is TGTGCCAGCAGCCAAGAGGGTGGTGAAAAACTGTTTTTT.

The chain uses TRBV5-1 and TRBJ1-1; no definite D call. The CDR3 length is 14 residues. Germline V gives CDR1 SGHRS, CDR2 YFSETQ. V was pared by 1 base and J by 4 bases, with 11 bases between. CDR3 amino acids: CASSLMANPTEAFF. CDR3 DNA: TGCGCCAGCAGCTTGATGGCTAATCCCACTGAAGCTTTCTTT.

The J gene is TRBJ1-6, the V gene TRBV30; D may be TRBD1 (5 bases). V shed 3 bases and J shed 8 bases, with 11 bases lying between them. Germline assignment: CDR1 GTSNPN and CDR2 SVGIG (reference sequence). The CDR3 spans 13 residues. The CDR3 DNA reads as TGTGCCTGGAGAGGGGACTTGGATTCACCCCTCCACTTT. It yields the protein CAWRGDLDSPLHF.

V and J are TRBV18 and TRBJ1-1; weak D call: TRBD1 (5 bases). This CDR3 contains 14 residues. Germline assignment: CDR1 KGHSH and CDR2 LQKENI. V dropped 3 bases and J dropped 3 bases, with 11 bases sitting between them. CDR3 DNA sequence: TGTGCCAGCTCACCGACAGCTATGGACACTGAAGCTTTCTTT. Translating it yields CASSPTAMDTEAFF.

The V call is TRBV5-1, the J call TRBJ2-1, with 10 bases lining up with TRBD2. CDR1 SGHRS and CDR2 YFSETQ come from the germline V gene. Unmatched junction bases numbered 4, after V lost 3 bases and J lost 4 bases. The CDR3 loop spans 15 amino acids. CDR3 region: CASSWLAGDYNEQFF. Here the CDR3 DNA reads TGCGCCAGCAGCTGGCTAGCGGGGGATTACAATGAGCAGTTCTTC.

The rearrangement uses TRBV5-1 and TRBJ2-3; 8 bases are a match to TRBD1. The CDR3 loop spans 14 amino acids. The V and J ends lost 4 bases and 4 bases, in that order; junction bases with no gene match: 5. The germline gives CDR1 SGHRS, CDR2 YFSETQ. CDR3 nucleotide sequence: TGCGCCAGCAGCCTGGGACAGGCCTCAGATACGCAGTATTTT. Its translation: CASSLGQASDTQYF. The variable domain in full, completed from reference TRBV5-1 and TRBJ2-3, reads KAGVTQTPRYLIKTRGQQVTLSCSPISGHRSVSWYQQTPGQGLQFLFEYFSETQRNKGNFPGRFSGRQFSNSRSEMNVSTLELGDSALYLCASSLGQASDTQYFGPGTRLTVL.

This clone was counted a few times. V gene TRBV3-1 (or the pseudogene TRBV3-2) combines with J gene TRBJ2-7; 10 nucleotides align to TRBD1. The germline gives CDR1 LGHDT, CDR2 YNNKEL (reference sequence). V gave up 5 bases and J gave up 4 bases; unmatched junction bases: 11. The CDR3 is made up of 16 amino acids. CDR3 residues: CASSIAGTGVMYEQYF. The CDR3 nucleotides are TGTGCCAGCAGCATCGCCGGGACAGGGGTGATGTACGAGCAGTACTTC.